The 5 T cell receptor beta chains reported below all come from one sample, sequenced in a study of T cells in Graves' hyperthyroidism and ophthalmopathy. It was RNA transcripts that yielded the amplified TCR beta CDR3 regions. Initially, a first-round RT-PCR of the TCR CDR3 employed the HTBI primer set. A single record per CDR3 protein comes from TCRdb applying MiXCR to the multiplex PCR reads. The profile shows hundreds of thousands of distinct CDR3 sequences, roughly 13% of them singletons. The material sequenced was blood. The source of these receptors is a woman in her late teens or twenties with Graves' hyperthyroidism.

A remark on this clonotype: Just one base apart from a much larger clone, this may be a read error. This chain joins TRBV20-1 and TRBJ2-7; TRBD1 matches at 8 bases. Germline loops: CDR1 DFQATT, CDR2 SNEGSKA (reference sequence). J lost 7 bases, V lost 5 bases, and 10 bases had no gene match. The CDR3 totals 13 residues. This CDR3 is CSAPSRGQGEQYF. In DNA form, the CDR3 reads TGCAGTGCTCCCTCCAGGGGGCAGGGAGAGCAGTACTTC.

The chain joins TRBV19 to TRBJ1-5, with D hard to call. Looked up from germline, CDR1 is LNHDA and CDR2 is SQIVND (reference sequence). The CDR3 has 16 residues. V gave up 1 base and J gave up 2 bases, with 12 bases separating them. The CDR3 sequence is CASSIAHAQGNQPQHF. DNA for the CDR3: TGTGCCAGTAGTATAGCCCACGCCCAGGGCAATCAGCCCCAGCATTTT.

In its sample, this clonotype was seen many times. The CDR3 loop is CASSLGLAGIGTDTQYF. The CDR3 bases are TGTGCCAGCAGCTTAGGGCTAGCGGGAATTGGCACAGATACGCAGTATTTT. The rearrangement links TRBV7-2 to TRBJ2-3; 9 positions agree with TRBD2. Germline assignment: CDR1 SGHTA and CDR2 FQGNSA. The CDR3 extends over 17 amino acids. V was clipped by 1 base and J by 1 base; unmatched bases: 6.

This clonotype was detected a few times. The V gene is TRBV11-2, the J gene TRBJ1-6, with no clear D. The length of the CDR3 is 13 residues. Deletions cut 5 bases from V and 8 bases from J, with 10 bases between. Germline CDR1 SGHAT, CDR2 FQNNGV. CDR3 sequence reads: CASSTTSDSPLHF. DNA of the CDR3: TGTGCCAGCAGCACCACCTCCGATTCACCCCTCCACTTT.

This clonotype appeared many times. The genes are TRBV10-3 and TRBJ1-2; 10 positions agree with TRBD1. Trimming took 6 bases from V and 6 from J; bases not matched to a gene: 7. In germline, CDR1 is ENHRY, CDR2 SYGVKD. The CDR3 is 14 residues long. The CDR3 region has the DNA TGTGCCATCAGCCCGGGACAGGGGAGCCATGGCTACACCTTC. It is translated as CAISPGQGSHGYTF.